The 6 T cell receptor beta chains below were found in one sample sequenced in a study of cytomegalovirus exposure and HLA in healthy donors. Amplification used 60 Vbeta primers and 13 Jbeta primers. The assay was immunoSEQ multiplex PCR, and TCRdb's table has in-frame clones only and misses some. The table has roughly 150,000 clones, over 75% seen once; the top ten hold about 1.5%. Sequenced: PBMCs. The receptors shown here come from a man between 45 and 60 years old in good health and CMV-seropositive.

The CDR3 reads CASISRGQGGSPLHF. The CDR3 DNA is TGTGCCAGCATTTCGCGAGGGCAGGGGGGATCACCCCTCCACTTT. The chain has TRBV6-6 and TRBJ1-6, with 7 bases fitting TRBD1. The CDR3 runs to 15 residues. Trimming removed 7 bases from V and 10 bases from J; junction bases left unmatched: 13. The germline V gene encodes CDR1 MNHNY and CDR2 SVGAGI (reference sequence).

The CDR3 DNA is TGTGCCAGCAGGACCGGGATGGCAAACACCATATATTTT. It encodes CASRTGMANTIYF. The chain combines TRBV6-5 with TRBJ1-3; no clear D. With 6 bases removed from V and 6 bases from J, the gap between germline ends came to 12 bases. CDR3 size: 13 residues. CDR1 and CDR2 (germline): MNHEY, SVGAGI.

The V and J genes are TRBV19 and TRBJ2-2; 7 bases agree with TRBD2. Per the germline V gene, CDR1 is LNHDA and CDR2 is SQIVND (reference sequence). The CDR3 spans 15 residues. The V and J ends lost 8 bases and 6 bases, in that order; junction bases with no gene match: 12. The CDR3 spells CASGPSGGGAGELFF. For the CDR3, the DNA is TGTGCCAGTGGGCCTAGCGGAGGAGGTGCCGGGGAGCTGTTTTTT.

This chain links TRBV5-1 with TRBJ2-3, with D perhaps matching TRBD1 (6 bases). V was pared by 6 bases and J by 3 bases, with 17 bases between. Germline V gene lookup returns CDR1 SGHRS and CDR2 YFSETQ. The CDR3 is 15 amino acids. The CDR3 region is CASKVLDSLTDTQYF. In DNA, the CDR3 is TGCGCCAGCAAAGTGCTGGACAGCTTAACAGATACGCAGTATTTT.

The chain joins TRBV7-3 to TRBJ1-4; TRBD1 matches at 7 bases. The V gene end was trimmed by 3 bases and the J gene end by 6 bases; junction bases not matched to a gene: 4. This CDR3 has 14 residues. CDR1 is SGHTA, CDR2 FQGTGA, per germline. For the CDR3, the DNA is TGTGCCAGCAGCTTCCGGGACAGAGATGAAAAACTGTTTTTT. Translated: CASSFRDRDEKLFF.

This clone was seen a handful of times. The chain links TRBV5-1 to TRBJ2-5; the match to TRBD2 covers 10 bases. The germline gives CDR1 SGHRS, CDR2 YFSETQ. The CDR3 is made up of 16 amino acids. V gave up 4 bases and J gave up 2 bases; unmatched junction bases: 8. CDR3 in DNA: TGCGCCAGCAGCCCTTTGGCTAGCGGGGGTCAAGAGACCCAGTACTTC. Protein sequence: CASSPLASGGQETQYF.